The rows below give T cell receptor beta chains drawn from one sample of a study of CD8+CD57+ T cells in acquired aplastic anemia. TCRdb reprocessed the reads via MiXCR and lists one record per CDR3 protein. The sample carries about 120,000 distinct CDR3 sequences, 58% recorded once. What was sequenced was sorted CD4+, CD8+, or CD8+CD57+ T cells (not recorded which) from PBMCs. Every receptor here comes from a human donor with aplastic anemia. Each CDR3 is given with its conserved first and last residue. Each record gives: clone size, CDR3 length, D gene, J gene, V gene, CDR3 protein, CDR3 DNA. The D gene is left open where the match is weak. Expanded clones are given a class, and other clones once, few, many or no size at all.

>many|15|TRBD2|TRBJ2-1|TRBV7-9
CASSLGLAAYNEQFF
TGTGCCAGCAGCTTAGGCCTAGCGGCCTACAATGAGCAGTTCTTC
>NA|13|NA|TRBJ2-7|TRBV18
CASSPVRTREQYF
TGTGCCAGCTCACCAGTCAGGACGAGGGAGCAGTACTTC
>NA|15|TRBD1|TRBJ1-1|TRBV9
CASSASRQGHTEAFF
TGTGCCAGCAGCGCCTCGAGACAGGGGCACACTGAAGCTTTCTTT
>NA|15|TRBD1|TRBJ2-1|TRBV5-6
CASSFLGTGAEEQFF
TGTGCCAGCAGCTTTCTTGGGACAGGGGCGGAGGAGCAGTTCTTC
>NA|13|NA|TRBJ1-1|TRBV9
CASSVGDETEAFF
TGTGCCAGCAGCGTAGGGGACGAGACTGAAGCTTTCTTT
>many|15|NA|TRBJ2-7|TRBV7-9
CASSLRRGGNDEQYF
TGTGCCAGCAGCTTAAGGAGGGGGGGGAACGACGAGCAGTACTTC
>NA|15|NA|TRBJ1-2|TRBV3-1
CASSRLRDLNYGYTF
TGTGCCAGCAGCCGCCTGCGGGATCTTAACTATGGCTACACCTTC
>NA|14|NA|TRBJ2-3|TRBV11-2
CASSLGVDVDTQYF
TGTGCCAGCAGCTTAGGAGTTGATGTGGATACGCAGTATTTT
>many|15|NA|TRBJ1-1|TRBV4-1
CASSQGQQRNTEAFF
TGCGCCAGCAGCCAAGGGCAACAGAGGAATACTGAAGCTTTCTTT
>NA|14|NA|TRBJ2-1|TRBV10-1
CASSEVEGENEQFF
TGCGCCAGCAGTGAAGTTGAAGGGGAAAATGAGCAGTTCTTC
>NA|12|NA|TRBJ1-2|TRBV7-8
CASSLFGYGYTF
TGTGCCAGCAGTTTATTTGGCTATGGCTACACCTTC
>once|14|NA|TRBJ1-6|TRBV20-1
CSARVGTLTSPLHF
TGCAGTGCTAGAGTAGGGACACTAACATCACCCCTCCACTTT
>NA|13|NA|TRBJ2-7|TRBV2
CASSDSRRGEQYF
TGTGCCAGCAGTGACAGTAGGAGGGGCGAGCAGTACTTC
>NA|15|NA|TRBJ2-1|TRBV19
CASSMRGEQGQKQFF
TGTGCCAGTAGTATGCGGGGTGAACAGGGACAAAAGCAGTTCTTC
>many|13|NA|TRBJ2-7|TRBV2
CATRTQSSYEQYF
TGTGCCACCAGGACACAGAGCTCCTACGAGCAGTACTTC
>few|17|NA|TRBJ2-1|TRBV6-1
CASRTRDDASSYNEQFF
TGTGCCAGCAGAACCCGGGACGACGCTAGCTCCTACAATGAGCAGTTCTTC
>many|19|NA|TRBJ2-7|TRBV4-2
CASSRSKGPFPSSSYEQYF
TGTGCCAGCAGCAGATCGAAGGGGCCCTTTCCTTCTAGCTCCTACGAGCAGTACTTC
>few|15|TRBD1|TRBJ2-2|TRBV30
CAWSVGDRDTGELFF
TGTGCCTGGAGTGTGGGTGACAGGGACACCGGGGAGCTGTTTTTT
>NA|12|NA|TRBJ2-7|TRBV29-1
CSVETGPYEQYF
TGCAGCGTTGAAACAGGGCCTTACGAGCAGTACTTC
>NA|16|TRBD2|TRBJ2-5|TRBV11-2
CASSLGGGGSRETQYF
TGTGCCAGCAGCTTAGGGGGCGGCGGGAGCCGGGAGACCCAGTACTTC
>many|12|NA|TRBJ1-2|TRBV7-9
CASSLEPYGYTF
TGTGCCAGCAGCTTAGAACCTTATGGCTACACCTTC
>NA|14|NA|TRBJ1-2|TRBV27
CASSLWGGSHGYTF
TGTGCCAGCAGTTTATGGGGGGGCTCCCATGGCTACACCTTC
>few|14|NA|TRBJ2-1|TRBV10-3
CAISRPGDYNEQFF
TGTGCCATCAGTAGACCAGGCGATTACAATGAGCAGTTCTTC
>NA|14|NA|TRBJ2-7|TRBV29-1
CSVGQGTPPSEQYF
TGCAGCGTTGGACAAGGGACACCCCCCTCCGAGCAGTACTTC
>many|17|TRBD2|TRBJ2-7|TRBV4-2
CASSQDGSGSTSYEQYF
TGTGCCAGCAGCCAAGATGGAAGCGGGAGTACTTCCTACGAGCAGTACTTC
>NA|15|NA|TRBJ2-7|TRBV4-1
CASSQVVGGLGEQYF
TGCGCCAGCAGCCAAGTGGTTGGGGGGCTTGGCGAGCAGTACTTC
>NA|12|NA|TRBJ2-5|TRBV6-6
CASSYMEETQYF
TGTGCCAGCAGTTATATGGAGGAGACCCAGTACTTC